What follows are 3 T cell receptor beta chains derived from one specimen sequenced in a study of blood T cell repertoires in COVID-19. The protocol was immunoSEQ multiplex PCR, while the TCRdb copy is restricted to in-frame clones and leaves out a portion. Among 110,000 to 150,000 clones listed, roughly four fifths were seen once. Sequencing was done on a sample of peripheral blood. The receptor set was obtained from a human donor in a cohort sampled during active COVID-19.

V is TRBV7-2 and J is TRBJ1-2, with a possible D match to TRBD1 (6 bases). This CDR3 comprises 14 residues. The germline CDR1 and CDR2 sequences are SGHTA and FQGNSA. V dropped 5 bases and J dropped 2 bases, with 12 bases sitting between them. The CDR3 DNA sequence: TGTGCCAGCAGCCCTCGTCAGGGGAACTATGGCTACACCTTC. Translation gives CASSPRQGNYGYTF.

CDR3: CASSLEAGNEQFF. For the CDR3, the DNA is TGCGCCAGCAGCTTGGAAGCCGGGAATGAGCAGTTCTTC. The chain uses TRBV5-1 and TRBJ2-1; D unresolved. Trimming stripped 0 bases from V and 7 bases from J, with 8 bases between. Germline V gene sequence: CDR1 SGHRS, CDR2 YFSETQ. This CDR3 is 13 amino acids long.

The chain combines TRBV19 with TRBJ2-5, with TRBD1 as a possible D gene (6 bases). Germline V gene sequence: CDR1 LNHDA, CDR2 SQIVND (reference sequence). The CDR3 totals 13 residues. The V gene lost 0 bases and the J gene lost 12 bases, with 14 bases spanning the gap. CDR3 sequence reads: CASSIDRTEPKYF. CDR3 coding DNA: TGTGCCAGTAGTATAGATCGGACAGAACCTAAGTACTTC.